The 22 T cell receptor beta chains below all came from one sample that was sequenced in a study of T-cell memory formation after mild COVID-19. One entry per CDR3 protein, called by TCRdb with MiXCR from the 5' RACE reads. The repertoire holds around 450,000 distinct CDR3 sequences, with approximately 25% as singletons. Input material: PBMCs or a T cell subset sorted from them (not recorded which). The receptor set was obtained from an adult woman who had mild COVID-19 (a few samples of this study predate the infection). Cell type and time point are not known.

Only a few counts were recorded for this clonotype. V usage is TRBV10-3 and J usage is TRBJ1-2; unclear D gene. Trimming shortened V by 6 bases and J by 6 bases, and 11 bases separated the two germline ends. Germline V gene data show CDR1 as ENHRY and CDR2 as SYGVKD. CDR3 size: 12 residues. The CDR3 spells CAISDVPDGYTF. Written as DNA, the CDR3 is TGTGCCATCAGCGACGTACCAGATGGCTACACCTTC.

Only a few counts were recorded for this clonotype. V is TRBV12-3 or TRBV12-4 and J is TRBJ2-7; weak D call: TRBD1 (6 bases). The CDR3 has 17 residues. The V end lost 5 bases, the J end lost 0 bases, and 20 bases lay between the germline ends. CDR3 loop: CASSPRTPTGISYEQYF. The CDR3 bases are TGTGCCAGCAGTCCTAGGACTCCGACAGGTATCTCCTACGAGCAGTACTTC.

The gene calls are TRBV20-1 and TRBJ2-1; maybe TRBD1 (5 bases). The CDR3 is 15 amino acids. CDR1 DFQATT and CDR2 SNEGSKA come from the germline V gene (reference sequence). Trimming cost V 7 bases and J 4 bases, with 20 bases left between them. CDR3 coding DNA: TGCAGTGTCCGTGTCGGTCTGGGGCAATACAATGAGCAGTTCTTC. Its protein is CSVRVGLGQYNEQFF.

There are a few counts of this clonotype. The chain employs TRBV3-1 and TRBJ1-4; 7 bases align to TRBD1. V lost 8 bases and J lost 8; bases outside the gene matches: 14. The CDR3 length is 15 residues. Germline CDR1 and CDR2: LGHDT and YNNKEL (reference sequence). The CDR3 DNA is TGTGCCAGCGCCCCGATGACAGGGCCGGGGGAAAAACTGTTTTTT. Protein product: CASAPMTGPGEKLFF.

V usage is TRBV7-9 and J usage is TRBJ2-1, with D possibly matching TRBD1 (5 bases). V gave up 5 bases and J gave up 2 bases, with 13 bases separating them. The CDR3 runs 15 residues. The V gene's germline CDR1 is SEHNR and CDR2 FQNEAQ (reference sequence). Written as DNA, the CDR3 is TGTGCCAGCAGCCGGCTAGGGGATCCCTACAATGAGCAGTTCTTC. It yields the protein CASSRLGDPYNEQFF. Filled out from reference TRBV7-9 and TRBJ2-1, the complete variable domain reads DTGVSQNPRHKITKRGQNVTFRCDPISEHNRLYWYRQTLGQGPEFLTYFQNEAQLEKSRLLSDRFSAERPKGSFSTLEIQRTEQGDSAMYLCASSRLGDPYNEQFFGPGTRLTVL.

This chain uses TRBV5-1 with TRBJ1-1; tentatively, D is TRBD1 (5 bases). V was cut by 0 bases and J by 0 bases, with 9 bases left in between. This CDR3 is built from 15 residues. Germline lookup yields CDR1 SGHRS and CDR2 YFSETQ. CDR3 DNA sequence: TGCGCCAGCAGCTTGGTTGGGGACCTGAACACTGAAGCTTTCTTT. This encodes CASSLVGDLNTEAFF.

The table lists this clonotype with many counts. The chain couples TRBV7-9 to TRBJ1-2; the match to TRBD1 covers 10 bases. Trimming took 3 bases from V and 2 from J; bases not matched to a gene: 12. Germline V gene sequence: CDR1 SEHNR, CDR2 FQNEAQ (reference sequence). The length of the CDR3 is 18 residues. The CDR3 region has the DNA TGTGCCAGCAGCTTCAGAGGTCGGGGGGGACAGGGGAACTATGGCTACACCTTC. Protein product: CASSFRGRGGQGNYGYTF.

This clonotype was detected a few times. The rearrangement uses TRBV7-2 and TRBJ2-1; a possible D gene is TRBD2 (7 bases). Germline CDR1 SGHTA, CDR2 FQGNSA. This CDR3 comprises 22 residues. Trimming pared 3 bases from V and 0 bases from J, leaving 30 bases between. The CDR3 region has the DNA TGTGCCAGCAGCTTTCGCTCGAGACCTGGGCGGGGGCCTCCCAGCTCCTACAATGAGCAGTTCTTC. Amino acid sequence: CASSFRSRPGRGPPSSYNEQFF.

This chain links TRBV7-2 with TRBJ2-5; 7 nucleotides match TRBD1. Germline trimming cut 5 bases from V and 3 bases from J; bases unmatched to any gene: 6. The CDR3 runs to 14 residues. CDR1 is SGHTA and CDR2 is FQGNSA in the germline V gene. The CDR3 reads CASSVTGTEETQYF. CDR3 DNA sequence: TGTGCCAGCAGCGTAACGGGGACAGAAGAGACCCAGTACTTC. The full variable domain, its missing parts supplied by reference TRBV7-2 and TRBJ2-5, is GAGVSQSPSNKVTEKGKDVELRCDPISGHTALYWYRQSLGQGLEFLIYFQGNSAPDKSGLPSDRFSAERTGGSVSTLTIQRTQQEDSAVYLCASSVTGTEETQYFGPGTRLLVL.

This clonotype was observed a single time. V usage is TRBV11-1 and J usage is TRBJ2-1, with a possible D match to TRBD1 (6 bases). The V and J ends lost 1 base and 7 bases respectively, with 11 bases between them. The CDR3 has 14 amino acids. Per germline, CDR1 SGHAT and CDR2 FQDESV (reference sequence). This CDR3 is CASSLVPGENEQFF. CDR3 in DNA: TGTGCCAGCAGCTTAGTCCCAGGGGAGAATGAGCAGTTCTTC.

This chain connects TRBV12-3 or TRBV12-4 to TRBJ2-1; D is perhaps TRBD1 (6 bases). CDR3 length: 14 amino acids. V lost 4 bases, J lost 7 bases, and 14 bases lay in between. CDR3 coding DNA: TGTGCCAGCAGTTCAGGGGTATTGGTGAATGAGCAGTTCTTC. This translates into CASSSGVLVNEQFF.

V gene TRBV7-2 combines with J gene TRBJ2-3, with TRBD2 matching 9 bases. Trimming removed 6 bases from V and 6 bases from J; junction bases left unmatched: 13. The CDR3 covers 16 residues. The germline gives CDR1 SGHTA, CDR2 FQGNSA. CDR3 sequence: CASREWWASGTDTQYF. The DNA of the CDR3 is TGTGCCAGCAGGGAGTGGTGGGCTAGCGGGACGGATACGCAGTATTTT.

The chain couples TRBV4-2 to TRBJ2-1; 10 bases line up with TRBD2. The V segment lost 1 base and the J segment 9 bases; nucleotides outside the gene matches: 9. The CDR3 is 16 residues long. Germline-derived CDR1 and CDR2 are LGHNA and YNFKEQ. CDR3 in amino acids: CASSQVLAGGKSEQFF. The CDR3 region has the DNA TGTGCCAGCAGCCAAGTTTTAGCGGGGGGAAAAAGTGAGCAGTTCTTC.

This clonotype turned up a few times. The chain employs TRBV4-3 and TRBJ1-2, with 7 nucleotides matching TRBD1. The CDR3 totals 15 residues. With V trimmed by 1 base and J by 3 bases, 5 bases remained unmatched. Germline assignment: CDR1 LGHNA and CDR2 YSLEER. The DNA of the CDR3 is TGCGCCAGCAGCCAAGGGACAGGAGTGTACTATGGCTACACCTTC. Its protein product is CASSQGTGVYYGYTF.

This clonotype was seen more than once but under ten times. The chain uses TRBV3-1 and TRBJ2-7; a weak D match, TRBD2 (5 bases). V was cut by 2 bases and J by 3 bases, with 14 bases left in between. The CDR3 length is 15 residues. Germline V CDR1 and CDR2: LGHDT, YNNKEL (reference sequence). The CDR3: CASSQPGITFYEQYF. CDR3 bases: TGTGCCAGCAGCCAACCCGGGATCACGTTCTACGAGCAGTACTTC.

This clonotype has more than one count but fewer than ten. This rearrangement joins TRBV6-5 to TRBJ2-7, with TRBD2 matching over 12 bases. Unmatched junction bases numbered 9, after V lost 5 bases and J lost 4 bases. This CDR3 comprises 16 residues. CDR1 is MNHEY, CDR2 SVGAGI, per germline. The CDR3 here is CASSQPSGRAVYEQYF. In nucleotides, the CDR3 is TGTGCCAGCAGTCAACCTAGCGGGAGGGCCGTTTACGAGCAGTACTTC.

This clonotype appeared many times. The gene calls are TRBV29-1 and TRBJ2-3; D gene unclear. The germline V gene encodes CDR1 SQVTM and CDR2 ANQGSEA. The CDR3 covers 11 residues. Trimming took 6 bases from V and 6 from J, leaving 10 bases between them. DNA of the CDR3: TGCAGCGTCGACTCCTCCGATACGCAGTATTTT. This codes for CSVDSSDTQYF.

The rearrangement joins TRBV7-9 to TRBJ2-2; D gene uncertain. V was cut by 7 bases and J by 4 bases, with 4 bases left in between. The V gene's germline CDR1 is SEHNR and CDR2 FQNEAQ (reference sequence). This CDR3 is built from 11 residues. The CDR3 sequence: CASKITGELFF. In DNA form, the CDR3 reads TGTGCCAGCAAAATCACCGGGGAGCTGTTTTTT.

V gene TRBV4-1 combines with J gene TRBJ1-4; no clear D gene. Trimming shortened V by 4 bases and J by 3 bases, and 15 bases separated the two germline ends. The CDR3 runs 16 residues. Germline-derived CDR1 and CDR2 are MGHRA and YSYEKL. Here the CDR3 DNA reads TGCGCCAGCAGCCTCGGGGATGGGTTGCCTAATGAAAAACTGTTTTTT. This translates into CASSLGDGLPNEKLFF.

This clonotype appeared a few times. CDR3 protein: CASSFALAGGRNEQFF. The CDR3 coding sequence is TGTGCCAGCAGCTTCGCACTAGCGGGAGGGCGGAATGAGCAGTTCTTC. The chain combines TRBV9 with TRBJ2-1; TRBD2 matches at 13 bases. The CDR3 runs to 16 residues. Germline CDR1 SGDLS, CDR2 YYNGEE. Trimming removed 4 bases from V and 7 bases from J; junction bases left unmatched: 8. The entire variable domain, with the rest obtained from reference TRBV9 and TRBJ2-1, is as follows: DSGVTQTPKHLITATGQRVTLRCSPRSGDLSVYWYQQSLDQGLQFLIQYYNGEERAKGNILERFSAQQFPDLHSELNLSSLELGDSALYFCASSFALAGGRNEQFFGPGTRLTVL.

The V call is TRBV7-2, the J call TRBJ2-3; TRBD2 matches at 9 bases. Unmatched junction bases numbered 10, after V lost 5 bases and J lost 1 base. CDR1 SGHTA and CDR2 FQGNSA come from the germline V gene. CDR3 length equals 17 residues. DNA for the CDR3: TGTGCCAGCAGCCCCTTATTTTGGACTAGCGGCACAGATACGCAGTATTTT. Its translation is CASSPLFWTSGTDTQYF.

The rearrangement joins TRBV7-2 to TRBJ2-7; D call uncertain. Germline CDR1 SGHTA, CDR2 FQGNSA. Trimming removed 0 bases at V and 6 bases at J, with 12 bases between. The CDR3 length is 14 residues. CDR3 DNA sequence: TGTGCCAGCAGCTTAGCCCCCACGACGGGCGAGCAGTACTTC. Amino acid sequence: CASSLAPTTGEQYF.